One and the same sample provided the 22 T cell receptor beta chains below, sequenced in a study of Graves' ophthalmopathy and Graves' hyperthyroidism. For repertoire sequencing, the TCR beta CDR3 regions were amplified from RNA transcripts. The library came from an HTBI-primed first-round RT-PCR and a second-round multiplex PCR. One entry per CDR3 protein results from TCRdb running MiXCR on the multiplex PCR reads. The table records about 1.2 million distinct CDR3 sequences, roughly two fifths of them present only once. The sample consisted of peripheral blood or thyroid tissue (not recorded which). These receptors were taken from an adult man with Graves' hyperthyroidism.

The chain recombines TRBV19 with TRBJ2-7, with TRBD1 as a possible D gene (5 bases). Germline lookup yields CDR1 LNHDA and CDR2 SQIVND (reference sequence). The CDR3 spans 17 residues. Trimming cost V 3 bases and J 0 bases, with 18 bases left between them. The CDR3 loop reads CASSIPWSAGNSYEQYF. The CDR3 DNA reads as TGTGCCAGTAGTATCCCTTGGTCAGCAGGGAACTCCTACGAGCAGTACTTC. Full variable domain (rest looked up from reference TRBV19 and TRBJ2-7): DGGITQSPKYLFRKEGQNVTLSCEQNLNHDAMYWYRQDPGQGLRLIYYSQIVNDFQKGDIAEGYSVSREKKESFPLTVTSAQKNPTAFYLCASSIPWSAGNSYEQYFGPGTRLTVT.

On this clonotype: Just one base apart from a much larger clone, this may be a read error. The chain employs TRBV29-1 and TRBJ1-2, with D tentatively TRBD1 (6 bases). Germline V gene lookup returns CDR1 SQVTM and CDR2 ANQGSEA. The CDR3 is made up of 13 amino acids. V was clipped by 2 bases and J by 3 bases, with 10 bases between them. The CDR3 loop is CSVEIGGHYGYTF. The CDR3 DNA sequence: TGCAGCGTTGAAATCGGGGGCCACTATGGCTACACCTTC.

This clonotype was observed a handful of times. A clone one base away is much larger, so this may be a read error. This CDR3 is missing its conserved last phenylalanine or tryptophan, likely due to a read error. The chain has TRBV5-4 and TRBJ2-7; D is perhaps TRBD1 (6 bases). This CDR3 spans 15 amino acids. The germline gives CDR1 SGHNT, CDR2 YYREEE (reference sequence). Trimming cost V 1 base and J 4 bases, with 15 bases left between them. The CDR3 sequence: CASSLSGQLTYEQYL. Here the CDR3 DNA reads TGTGCCAGCAGCTTGTCAGGACAGCTAACATACGAGCAGTACCTC.

This chain connects TRBV12-3 or TRBV12-4 to TRBJ2-7; perhaps TRBD1 as D (6 bases). The V end lost 1 base, the J end lost 5 bases, and 21 bases lay between the germline ends. This CDR3 has 17 amino acids. As DNA, the CDR3 is TGTGCCAGCAGTTTAGGGACAGTGAACAAAGGGATCCACGAGCAGTACTTC. It is translated as CASSLGTVNKGIHEQYF.

This clonotype was observed many times. This chain uses TRBV6-5 with TRBJ1-5; D is undetermined. The ends were cut back, 4 bases at V and 3 bases at J, with 7 bases in the middle. This CDR3 is built from 13 residues. Germline V CDR1 and CDR2: MNHEY, SVGAGI. The CDR3 DNA follows: TGTGCCAGCAGTTTTGGGTTCAATCAGCCCCAGCATTTT. Amino acids: CASSFGFNQPQHF.

Concerning this clonotype itself: The junction does not match germline at one end; this may be a read error. The chain links TRBV5-1 to TRBJ2-7; TRBD2 matches at 8 bases. Germline loops: CDR1 SGHRS, CDR2 YFSETQ. The CDR3 totals 14 residues. CDR3 amino acids: CTSSRGTSLYEQYF. Here the CDR3 DNA reads TGCACCAGCAGCCGAGGGACTAGTCTCTACGAGCAGTACTTC.

V is TRBV7-8 and J is TRBJ1-5; no clear D. This CDR3 spans 14 amino acids. Looked up from germline, CDR1 is SGHVS and CDR2 is FQNEAQ. V was shortened by 5 bases and J by 6 bases, with 14 bases between the two germline ends. In DNA form, the CDR3 reads TGTGCCAGCAGCCAACAATCCTCTGCTCAGCCCCAGCATTTT. It translates to CASSQQSSAQPQHF. Full variable domain (remainder filled in from reference TRBV7-8 and TRBJ1-5): GAGVSQSPRYKVAKRGQDVALRCDPISGHVSLFWYQQALGQGPEFLTYFQNEAQLDKSGLPSDRFFAERPEGSVSTLKIQRTQQEDSAVYLCASSQQSSAQPQHFGDGTRLSIL.

A note on this clonotype: Likely a read error: the CDR3 ends without its conserved phenylalanine or tryptophan. V is TRBV20-1 and J is TRBJ1-5; 8 bases are a match to TRBD1. V lost 5 bases and J lost 6; bases outside the gene matches: 15. The V gene's germline CDR1 is DFQATT and CDR2 SNEGSKA (reference sequence). This CDR3 is 16 amino acids long. The CDR3 is CSAFPTGEGLRQPQHS. As DNA, the CDR3 is TGCAGTGCTTTCCCGACAGGGGAAGGTCTCCGTCAGCCCCAGCATTCT.

This clonotype was seen just once. The chain's CDR3 is CASSSQGLSSYNSPLHF. CDR3 DNA sequence: TGTGCCAGCAGTTCCCAGGGCCTGAGCTCCTATAATTCACCCCTCCACTTT. This chain joins TRBV28 and TRBJ1-6, with D possibly being TRBD1 (5 bases). V was trimmed by 4 bases and J by 0 bases, leaving 13 bases between them. CDR1 is MDHEN, CDR2 SYDVKM, per germline. The CDR3 is made up of 17 amino acids.

Concerning this clonotype: At one end the junction does not follow the germline gene, possibly because of a read error. V gene TRBV25-1 combines with J gene TRBJ1-5; possibly TRBD1 for D (6 bases). This CDR3 has 18 amino acids. CDR1 MGHDK and CDR2 SYGVNS come from the germline V gene. CDR3: CASSDKPRDTNSNQSQHF. CDR3 sequence (DNA): TGTGCCAGCAGTGATAAACCCCGGGACACTAATAGCAATCAGTCCCAGCATTTT.

The chain employs TRBV20-1 and TRBJ1-5; 9 positions match TRBD1. The trim removed 6 bases at V and 9 bases at J, leaving 9 bases unmatched. CDR3 length: 13 residues. Germline V CDR1 and CDR2: DFQATT, SNEGSKA (reference sequence). The CDR3 spells CSAEGQGSAPQHF. The CDR3 DNA is TGCAGTGCCGAGGGACAGGGCTCAGCGCCCCAGCATTTT.

This clonotype appeared many times. V usage is TRBV5-1 and J usage is TRBJ1-5; no clear D. The germline V gene encodes CDR1 SGHRS and CDR2 YFSETQ. Trimming removed 4 bases from V and 9 bases from J, with 17 bases in between. CDR3 length equals 14 residues. Written as DNA, the CDR3 is TGCGCCAGCAGCCTTGGCCAGCAAGATGGGCCCCAGCATTTT. Protein: CASSLGQQDGPQHF.

This clonotype was picked up many times. The chain employs TRBV19 and TRBJ1-2; possible D gene TRBD1, 5 bases. Germline V gives CDR1 LNHDA, CDR2 SQIVND (reference sequence). This CDR3 spans 13 amino acids. Deletions cut 5 bases from V and 7 bases from J, with 14 bases between. The DNA for the CDR3 is TGTGCCAGTAGTCCCCGGGGCGGTGGTGGCTACACCTTC. This encodes CASSPRGGGGYTF.

This clonotype was seen many times. This rearrangement joins TRBV6-2 or TRBV6-3 to TRBJ2-6; possible D gene TRBD2, 5 bases. Trimming pared 5 bases from V and 0 bases from J, leaving 11 bases between. This CDR3 has 16 residues. Germline V gene data show CDR1 as MNHEY and CDR2 as SVGEGT. The CDR3: CASSHDEGSGANVLTF. For the CDR3, the DNA is TGTGCCAGCAGTCACGATGAGGGCTCTGGGGCCAACGTCCTGACTTTC.

Note on this clonotype: A read error may be the cause here, since a much bigger clone is one base away. This chain joins TRBV7-2 and TRBJ1-4, with a weak D call TRBD1 (5 bases). The CDR3 has 15 amino acids. Germline CDR1 and CDR2: SGHTA and FQGNSA. Trimming took 4 bases from V and 0 from J, leaving 9 bases between them. The CDR3 region has the DNA TGTGCCAGCAGCTCCAGGGCAGCAACTAATGAAAAACTGTTTTTT. Translating it yields CASSSRAATNEKLFF.

This clonotype was seen a handful of times. It may be a read error: a sequence one base away is much more abundant. The genes are TRBV29-1 and TRBJ1-4; 9 nucleotides match TRBD1. Germline values: CDR1 SQVTM, CDR2 ANQGSEA. There are 15 residues in the CDR3. With 5 bases clipped from V and 7 bases from J, the junction kept 11 bases outside the gene matches. The CDR3 protein is CSVLDPGQGSEKLFF. Written as DNA, the CDR3 is TGCAGCGTTCTCGATCCGGGACAGGGCAGTGAAAAACTGTTTTTT.

This sequence joins TRBV27 and TRBJ2-6; possible D gene TRBD1, 6 bases. V lost 1 base to trimming and J lost 2 bases, with 15 bases between them. Germline values: CDR1 MNHEY, CDR2 SMNVEV (reference sequence). This CDR3 comprises 18 residues. This CDR3 is CASSLYGQRTAGANVLTF. CDR3 nucleotides: TGTGCCAGCAGTTTATACGGACAGAGGACTGCTGGGGCCAACGTCCTGACTTTC.

This clonotype appeared a few times. CDR3 in amino acids: CASSLSRGRTNTKTYEQYF. CDR3 DNA: TGTGCCAGCAGCTTAAGTCGGGGCAGAACGAATACAAAAACCTACGAGCAGTACTTC. V usage is TRBV7-2 and J usage is TRBJ2-7, with D perhaps being TRBD1 or TRBD2 (5 bases each). The CDR3 is 19 residues long. Germline V CDR1 and CDR2: SGHTA, FQGNSA. Deletions cut 2 bases from V and 2 bases from J, with 25 bases between.

This clonotype has ten or more counts. The rearrangement uses TRBV29-1 and TRBJ2-7; no definite D call. The germline V gene encodes CDR1 SQVTM and CDR2 ANQGSEA. Trimming removed 2 bases from V and 4 bases from J, with 15 bases in between. This CDR3 region has 14 residues. The CDR3 nucleotides are TGCAGCGTTGAATCGGACCGAGGCGGATACGAGCAGTACTTC. Translation: CSVESDRGGYEQYF.

Many counts were recorded for this clonotype. J is TRBJ1-5 and V is TRBV7-2; D not certain. Germline V gene sequence: CDR1 SGHTA, CDR2 FQGNSA. This CDR3 region has 15 residues. Trimming cost V 2 bases and J 0 bases, with 8 bases left between them. CDR3 sequence (DNA): TGTGCCAGCAGCTTATGGACGGGTAGCAATCAGCCCCAGCATTTT. Translating gives CASSLWTGSNQPQHF. Together with reference TRBV7-2 and TRBJ1-5, the CDR3 gives the full variable domain: GAGVSQSPSNKVTEKGKDVELRCDPISGHTALYWYRQSLGQGLEFLIYFQGNSAPDKSGLPSDRFSAERTGGSVSTLTIQRTQQEDSAVYLCASSLWTGSNQPQHFGDGTRLSIL.

CDR3 sequence reads: CASSTVFTNEKLFF. The CDR3 DNA is TGTGCCAGTAGTACAGTCTTCACTAATGAAAAACTGTTTTTT. V is TRBV19 and J is TRBJ1-4; D is unresolved. The CDR3 runs to 14 residues. Germline V gene lookup returns CDR1 LNHDA and CDR2 SQIVND (reference sequence). Trimming took 4 bases from V and 2 from J, leaving 8 bases between them.

This clonotype has ten or more counts. The rearrangement joins TRBV18 to TRBJ1-5, with D tentatively TRBD1 (6 bases). The CDR3 totals 13 residues. Trimming stripped 4 bases from V and 5 bases from J, with 9 bases between. Germline CDR1 reads KGHSH; CDR2 reads LQKENI. DNA for the CDR3: TGTGCCAGCTCACAACAGGGATATCAGCCCCAGCATTTT. Its translation: CASSQQGYQPQHF.